This record concerns one T cell receptor beta chain sequence. The entry originates in a study of blood T cell repertoires in COVID-19. Overall study: Sites across the United States, Italy and Spain contributed samples from acute and convalescent COVID-19.

Only in-frame clones appear in the TCRdb table, and some are missing; sequencing was by immunoSEQ multiplex PCR. Among about 360,000 clones listed, 75% to 90% were seen once. The germline V and J ends were trimmed by 6 bases and 4 bases, with 10 bases remaining between them. The length of the CDR3 is 13 residues. The chain combines TRBV12-3 or TRBV12-4 with TRBJ1-5, with a weak D call TRBD1 (6 bases). The sample consisted of peripheral blood. The origin of this receptor is an older woman with COVID-19, enrolled during active disease. This CDR3 reads CASSPDRNQPQHF. The CDR3 coding sequence is TGTGCCAGCAGCCCTGACAGGAATCAGCCCCAGCATTTT.